This TCR beta chain was sequenced for a study of T cells in tuberculosis. In the study overall: T cells were selected with CD1B tetramers loaded with glucose monomycolate. This South African cohort compared adolescents with or without latent tuberculosis against adults with active tuberculosis. General study points: Using the GMM-specific repertoire gave about 85% accuracy versus roughly 68% with motifs. Shorter CDR3-alpha in active tuberculosis partly drove smaller distances.

The CDR3 covers 14 residues. The germline V gene encodes CDR1 MNHEY and CDR2 SMNVEV (reference sequence). V was clipped by 0 bases and J by 2 bases, with 7 bases between them. A note on this clone: What it binds is unknown.

Clones were sequenced by immunoSEQ multiplex PCR, and TCRdb holds only the in-frame ones, with some missing. Of 40,000 to 45,000 clones in the sample, roughly 95% were seen once. This TCR was recovered from a donor between 10 and 35 years old with latent tuberculosis or without tuberculosis infection. The sample was PBMCs. The chain uses TRBV27 and TRBJ1-2; D gene uncertain. The CDR3 DNA follows: TGTGCCAGCAGTTTATCGGGCAGAAACTATGGCTACACCTTC. This gives the protein CASSLSGRNYGYTF.